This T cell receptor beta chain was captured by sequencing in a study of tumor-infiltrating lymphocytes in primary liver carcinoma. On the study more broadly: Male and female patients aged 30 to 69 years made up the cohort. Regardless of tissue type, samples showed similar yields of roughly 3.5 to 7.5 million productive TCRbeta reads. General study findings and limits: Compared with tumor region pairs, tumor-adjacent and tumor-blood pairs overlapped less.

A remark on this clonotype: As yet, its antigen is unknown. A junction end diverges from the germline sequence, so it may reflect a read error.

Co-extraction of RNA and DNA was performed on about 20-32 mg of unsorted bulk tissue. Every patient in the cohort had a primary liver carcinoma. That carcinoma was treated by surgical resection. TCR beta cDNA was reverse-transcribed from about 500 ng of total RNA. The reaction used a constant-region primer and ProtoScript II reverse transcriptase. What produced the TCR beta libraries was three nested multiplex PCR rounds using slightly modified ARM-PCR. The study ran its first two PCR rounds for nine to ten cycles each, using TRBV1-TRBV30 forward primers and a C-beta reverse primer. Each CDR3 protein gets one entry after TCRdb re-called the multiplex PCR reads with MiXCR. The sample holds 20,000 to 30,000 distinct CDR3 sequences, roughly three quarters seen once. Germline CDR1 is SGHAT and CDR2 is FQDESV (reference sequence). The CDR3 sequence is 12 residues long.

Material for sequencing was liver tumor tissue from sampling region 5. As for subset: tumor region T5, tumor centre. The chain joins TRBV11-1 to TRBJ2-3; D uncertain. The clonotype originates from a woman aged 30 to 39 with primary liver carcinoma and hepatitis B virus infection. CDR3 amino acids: CASSPSTDTHYF. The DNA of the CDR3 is TGTGCTAGCAGCCCCAGCACAGATACGCACTATTTT.